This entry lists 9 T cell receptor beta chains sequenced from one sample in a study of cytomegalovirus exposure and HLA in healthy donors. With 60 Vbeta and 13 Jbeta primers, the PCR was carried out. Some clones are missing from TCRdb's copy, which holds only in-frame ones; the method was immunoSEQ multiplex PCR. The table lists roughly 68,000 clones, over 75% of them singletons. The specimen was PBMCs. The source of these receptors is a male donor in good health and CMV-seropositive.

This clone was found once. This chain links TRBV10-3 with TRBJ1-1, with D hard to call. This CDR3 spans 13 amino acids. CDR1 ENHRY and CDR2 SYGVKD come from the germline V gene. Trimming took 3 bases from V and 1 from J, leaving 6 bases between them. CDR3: CAISDRGNTEAFF. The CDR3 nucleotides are TGTGCCATCAGTGATCGCGGGAACACTGAAGCTTTCTTT.

DNA for the CDR3: TGTGCCAGCAGTTTGAACAAGTGGGAAAAACTGTTTTTT. Encoded protein: CASSLNKWEKLFF. The V gene is TRBV6-6, the J gene TRBJ1-4; unclear D gene. There are 13 residues in the CDR3. Germline V lookup: CDR1 MNHNY, CDR2 SVGAGI (reference sequence). V lost 4 bases and J 8 bases, leaving 11 bases between the germline ends.

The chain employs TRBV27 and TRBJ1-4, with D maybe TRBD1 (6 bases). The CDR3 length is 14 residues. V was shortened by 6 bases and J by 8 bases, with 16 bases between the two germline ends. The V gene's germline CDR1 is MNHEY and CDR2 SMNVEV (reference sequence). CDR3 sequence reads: CASRVTGSGEKLFF. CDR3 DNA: TGTGCCAGCAGAGTTACAGGGTCGGGGGAAAAACTGTTTTTT.

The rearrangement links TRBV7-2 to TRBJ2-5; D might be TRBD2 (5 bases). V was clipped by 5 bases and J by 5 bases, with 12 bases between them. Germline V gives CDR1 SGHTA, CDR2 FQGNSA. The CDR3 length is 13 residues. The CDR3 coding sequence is TGTGCCAGCAGCCAAGGAGGCCGGGAGACCCAGTACTTC. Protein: CASSQGGRETQYF. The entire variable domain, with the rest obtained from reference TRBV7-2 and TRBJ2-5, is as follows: GAGVSQSPSNKVTEKGKDVELRCDPISGHTALYWYRQSLGQGLEFLIYFQGNSAPDKSGLPSDRFSAERTGGSVSTLTIQRTQQEDSAVYLCASSQGGRETQYFGPGTRLLVL.

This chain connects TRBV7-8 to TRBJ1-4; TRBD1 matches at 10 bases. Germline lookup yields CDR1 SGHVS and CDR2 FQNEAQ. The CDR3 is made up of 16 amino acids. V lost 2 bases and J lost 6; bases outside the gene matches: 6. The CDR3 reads CASSLRGGTGDEKLFF. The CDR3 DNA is TGTGCCAGCAGCTTACGGGGGGGGACAGGGGATGAAAAACTGTTTTTT.

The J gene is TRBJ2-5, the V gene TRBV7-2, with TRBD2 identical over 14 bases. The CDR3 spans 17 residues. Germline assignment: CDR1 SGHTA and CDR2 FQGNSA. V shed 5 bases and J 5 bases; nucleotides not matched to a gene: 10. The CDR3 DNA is TGTGCCAGCAGCCAGTGGACTAGCGGGGGGCCTACCGAGACCCAGTACTTC. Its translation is CASSQWTSGGPTETQYF. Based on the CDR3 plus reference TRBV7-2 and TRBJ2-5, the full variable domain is GAGVSQSPSNKVTEKGKDVELRCDPISGHTALYWYRQSLGQGLEFLIYFQGNSAPDKSGLPSDRFSAERTGGSVSTLTIQRTQQEDSAVYLCASSQWTSGGPTETQYFGPGTRLLVL.

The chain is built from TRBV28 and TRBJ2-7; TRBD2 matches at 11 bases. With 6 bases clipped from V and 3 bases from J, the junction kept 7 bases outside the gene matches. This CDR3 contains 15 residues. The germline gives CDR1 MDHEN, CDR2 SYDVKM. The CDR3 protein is CASRKFSGGGYEQYF. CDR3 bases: TGTGCCAGCAGGAAATTTAGCGGGGGGGGCTACGAGCAGTACTTC.

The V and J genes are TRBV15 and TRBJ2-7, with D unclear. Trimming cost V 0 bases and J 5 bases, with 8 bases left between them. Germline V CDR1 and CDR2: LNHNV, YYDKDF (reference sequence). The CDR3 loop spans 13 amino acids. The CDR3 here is CATSRDPGDEQYF. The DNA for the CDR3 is TGTGCCACCAGCAGAGATCCGGGTGACGAGCAGTACTTC. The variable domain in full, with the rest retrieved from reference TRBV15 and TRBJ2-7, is DAMVIQNPRYQVTQFGKPVTLSCSQTLNHNVMYWYQQKSSQAPKLLFHYYDKDFNNEADTPDNFQSRRPNTSFCFLDIRSPGLGDTAMYLCATSRDPGDEQYFGPGTRLTVT.

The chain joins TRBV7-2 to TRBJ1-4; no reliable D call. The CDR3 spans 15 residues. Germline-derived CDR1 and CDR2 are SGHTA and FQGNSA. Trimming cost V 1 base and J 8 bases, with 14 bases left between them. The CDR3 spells CASSLGIELGEKLFF. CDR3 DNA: TGTGCCAGCAGCTTAGGGATCGAACTAGGGGAAAAACTGTTTTTT. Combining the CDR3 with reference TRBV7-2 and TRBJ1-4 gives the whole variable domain GAGVSQSPSNKVTEKGKDVELRCDPISGHTALYWYRQSLGQGLEFLIYFQGNSAPDKSGLPSDRFSAERTGGSVSTLTIQRTQQEDSAVYLCASSLGIELGEKLFFGSGTQLSVL.